In this sample, the clone carrying this T cell receptor beta chain turned up many times. Trimming removed 3 bases at V and 2 bases at J, with 3 bases between. Germline assignment: CDR1 DFQATT and CDR2 SNEGSKA (reference sequence). The CDR3 has 11 residues. Documented time point: newly diagnosed GD, antithyroid drugs for less than 3 months. After RNA was extracted from PBMCs, the TCR library was made from it. Arm-PCR of CDR3 regions and iRepertoire HTBI primers were used to build TCR beta libraries. TCRdb used MiXCR to reprocess the multiplex PCR reads, holding one entry per CDR3 protein. The table has around 360,000 distinct CDR3 sequences, 16% seen once. This sample is drawn from a study of regulatory T cells in long-lasting Graves disease. These data were also filed under a second study, of T cells in Graves' hyperthyroidism and ophthalmopathy.

The clonotype originates from a young woman with Graves disease. The specimen comprised peripheral blood mononuclear cells (PBMCs), sampled at new diagnosis, from a patient treated with antithyroid drugs. J is TRBJ2-3 and V is TRBV20-1; no definite D call. The DNA for the CDR3 is TGCAGTGCTAGGTTCACAGATACGCAGTATTTT. It codes for CSARFTDTQYF.